This passage covers 29 T cell receptor beta chains from one sample sequenced in a study of post-analysis software for immune sequencing data. Tagging with unique molecular identifiers was a feature of the TCR beta cDNA libraries. TCRdb itself ran the PCR reads through MiXCR, one entry per CDR3 protein. The sample contains a few hundred thousand distinct CDR3 sequences, around 37% of which appear only once. Study-level results: Controls had lower frequencies than patients of 4 or 5 TRBV segments, which included TRBV5-6, TRBV5-1 and TRBV20-1.

Their cognate antigens are unknown. Material for sequencing was blood. These receptors originate from a girl between 5 and 17 years old with multiple sclerosis.

The chain links TRBV12-3 or TRBV12-4 to TRBJ2-5; unclear D gene. Trimming shortened V by 1 base and J by 4 bases, and 4 bases separated the two germline ends. This CDR3 spans 12 amino acids. In DNA form, the CDR3 reads TGTGCCAGCAGTTTAGGCCTAGAGACCCAGTACTTC. Translated, it gives CASSLGLETQYF.

The chain uses TRBV20-1 and TRBJ1-3, with a possible D match to TRBD1 (5 bases). Germline CDR1 reads DFQATT; CDR2 reads SNEGSKA (reference sequence). This CDR3 spans 13 amino acids. Deletions cut 5 bases from V and 3 bases from J, with 11 bases between. CDR3: CSAPTRGGNTIYF. The CDR3, as DNA: TGCAGTGCTCCAACGAGGGGTGGAAACACCATATATTTT.

The rearrangement uses TRBV29-1 and TRBJ2-1, with TRBD2 matching over 12 bases. The CDR3 spans 17 residues. J lost 2 bases, V lost 4 bases, and 9 bases had no gene match. The germline V gene encodes CDR1 SQVTM and CDR2 ANQGSEA. The CDR3 coding sequence is TGCAGCGTTGGGGGGACTAGCGGGTCCGGGCCCTACAATGAGCAGTTCTTC. Translating it yields CSVGGTSGSGPYNEQFF.

This rearrangement joins TRBV6-1 to TRBJ2-3; no clear D. The CDR3 sequence is 15 residues long. The ends were cut back, 7 bases at V and 1 base at J, with 15 bases in the middle. Germline CDR1 MNHNS, CDR2 SASEGT. CDR3 DNA sequence: TGTGCCAGCATGCCCTCGGGCAGACGCACAGATACGCAGTATTTT. Translating gives CASMPSGRRTDTQYF.

This sequence joins TRBV10-3 and TRBJ2-7; D possibly corresponds to TRBD1 (5 bases). The last part of the DNA fits TRBJ2-5 better; the J call may be wrong. The CDR3 covers 14 residues. In germline, CDR1 is ENHRY, CDR2 SYGVKD. The CDR3 sequence: CAPKGPSKGETQYF. The CDR3, as DNA: TGTGCCCCAAAGGGCCCGTCTAAGGGGGAGACCCAGTACTTC.

The rearrangement links TRBV6-4 to TRBJ1-1; TRBD1 is a possible D gene (6 bases). This CDR3 is 13 amino acids long. Germline lookup yields CDR1 MRHNA and CDR2 SNTAGT. V lost 6 bases and J 10 bases, leaving 18 bases between the germline ends. The CDR3 DNA is TGTGCCAGCAGCCTCCACAGGGAGTCAACAGCTTTCTTT. This sequence encodes CASSLHRESTAFF.

This sequence joins TRBV7-2 and TRBJ2-1; 9 positions match TRBD2. There are 14 residues in the CDR3. The V gene end was trimmed by 8 bases and the J gene end by 4 bases; junction bases not matched to a gene: 6. CDR1 and CDR2 (germline): SGHTA, FQGNSA. The CDR3 DNA reads as TGTGCCAGCGGGGCGGGGGGGCCGTACAATGAGCAGTTCTTC. It translates to CASGAGGPYNEQFF.

A few counts support this clonotype. This chain uses TRBV29-1 with TRBJ2-7, with a tentative D call TRBD2 (6 bases). The CDR3 has 13 residues. Per the germline V gene, CDR1 is SQVTM and CDR2 is ANQGSEA. The germline V and J ends were trimmed by 4 bases and 2 bases, with 12 bases remaining between them. In nucleotides, the CDR3 is TGCAGCGTTGGATTTAGCGGACCCTACGAGCAGTACTTC. It specifies CSVGFSGPYEQYF.

This rearrangement joins TRBV20-1 to TRBJ1-2, with 10 nucleotides matching TRBD1. There are 12 residues in the CDR3. The J segment lost 2 bases and the V segment lost 6 bases, leaving 0 bases of the junction unmatched. Per the germline V gene, CDR1 is DFQATT and CDR2 is SNEGSKA (reference sequence). The DNA of the CDR3 is TGCAGTGCGGGACAGGGGAACTATGGCTACACCTTC. Its protein product is CSAGQGNYGYTF.

The chain has TRBV15 and TRBJ1-2, with 8 bases aligning to TRBD1. This CDR3 region has 18 residues. Trimming cost V 1 base and J 1 base; bases outside gene matches: 11. CDR1 and CDR2 (germline): LNHNV, YYDKDF (reference sequence). CDR3 coding DNA: TGTGCCACCAGCAGAGCCTACTCCTTGACAGGGGATAACTATGGCTACACCTTC. This sequence encodes CATSRAYSLTGDNYGYTF.

Only a few counts were recorded for this clonotype. V is TRBV20-1 and J is TRBJ1-6, with D uncertain. This CDR3 region has 15 residues. V was trimmed by 5 bases and J by 6 bases, leaving 17 bases between them. Germline CDR1 is DFQATT and CDR2 is SNEGSKA (reference sequence). CDR3 DNA: TGCAGTGCTCCTGACACCCTACGTGGTAATTCACCCCTCCACTTT. Protein product: CSAPDTLRGNSPLHF.

The rearrangement links TRBV5-5 to TRBJ1-2, with 9 bases identical to TRBD1. The germline CDR1 and CDR2 sequences are SGHKS and YYEKEE (reference sequence). The CDR3 has 14 amino acids. V was pared by 4 bases and J by 2 bases, with 3 bases of the junction left unmatched. CDR3 loop: CASSNTGGNYGYTF. CDR3 DNA: TGTGCCAGCAGCAACACAGGGGGCAACTATGGCTACACCTTC.

The chain combines TRBV9 with TRBJ2-2; 7 bases agree with TRBD2. V shed 3 bases and J 7 bases; nucleotides not matched to a gene: 3. Germline values: CDR1 SGDLS, CDR2 YYNGEE. The CDR3 contains 13 residues. CDR3 in DNA: TGTGCCAGCAGCGAGCGGGAAGGCGGGGAGCTGTTTTTT. This codes for CASSEREGGELFF.

Here the CDR3 DNA reads TGTGCCAGCAGATCCGCAGGCTCCCGCCAAGAGACCCAGTACTTC. Translated: CASRSAGSRQETQYF. The rearrangement links TRBV6-5 to TRBJ2-7; D gene uncertain. The J call may be wrong; the DNA end is better matched by TRBJ2-5. CDR1 and CDR2 from the germline V gene are MNHEY and SVGAGI. The length of the CDR3 is 15 residues.

This clonotype was counted only a few times. This clone may be a read error of a much larger clone one base away. The V and J genes are TRBV5-1 and TRBJ1-2; a possible D gene is TRBD1 (5 bases). V shed 4 bases and J shed 2 bases, with 18 bases lying between them. This CDR3 has 16 amino acids. Germline-derived CDR1 and CDR2 are SGHRS and YFSETQ. The CDR3 sequence is CASSPQRGDVNYGYTF. CDR3 nucleotides: TGCGCCAGCAGCCCCCAACGAGGGGACGTAAACTATGGCTACACCTTC.

J is TRBJ2-3 and V is TRBV6-5, with 14 bases lining up with TRBD2. This CDR3 contains 14 residues. With 6 bases clipped from V and 6 bases from J, the junction kept 2 bases outside the gene matches. Per germline, CDR1 MNHEY and CDR2 SVGAGI. The CDR3 DNA follows: TGTGCCAGCAGATGGACTAGCGGGGGGGATACGCAGTATTTT. Encoded protein: CASRWTSGGDTQYF.

Concerning this clonotype: Its ends do not fully match the called genes, so a read error is possible. The chain joins TRBV3-1 to TRBJ1-1; 8 positions agree with TRBD1. Germline-derived CDR1 and CDR2 are LGHDT and YNNKEL (reference sequence). The CDR3 contains 14 residues. CDR3 sequence (DNA): TGTGCCAGCAGCGTACACAGGGGGAACACCGAAGCTTTCTTT. This sequence encodes CASSVHRGNTEAFF.

V is TRBV20-1 and J is TRBJ2-4, with D perhaps matching TRBD2 (5 bases). The DNA end favors TRBJ2-7, so the J call may be wrong. Germline lookup yields CDR1 DFQATT and CDR2 SNEGSKA (reference sequence). This CDR3 region has 14 residues. The CDR3 DNA sequence: TGCAGTGCTAGAGCTCCGGGAATTACCGACGAGCAGTACTTC. Translation: CSARAPGITDEQYF.

The chain joins TRBV5-5 to TRBJ1-5; D gene unclear. This CDR3 contains 13 residues. Trimming took 3 bases from V and 5 from J, leaving 9 bases between them. The germline CDR1 and CDR2 sequences are SGHKS and YYEKEE (reference sequence). This chain's CDR3 is CASSSTDDQPQHF. The CDR3 DNA reads TGTGCCAGCAGCTCCACAGATGATCAGCCCCAGCATTTT.

This clonotype was counted a few times. This chain joins TRBV5-1 and TRBJ2-7; 11 bases agree with TRBD2. V was clipped by 2 bases and J by 4 bases; unmatched bases: 8. The CDR3 covers 16 residues. Germline lookup yields CDR1 SGHRS and CDR2 YFSETQ. CDR3 in DNA: TGCGCCAGCAGCTTTAATATTCTAGCGGGGGGTTACGAGCAGTACTTC. Translated, it gives CASSFNILAGGYEQYF.

CDR3 sequence (DNA): TGCGCCAGCAGCGCCTGGGGTGGGGTCGGGGGCGAGCAGTACTTC. It is translated as CASSAWGGVGGEQYF. The genes are TRBV5-1 and TRBJ2-7; possible D gene TRBD2, 6 bases. Trimming stripped 4 bases from V and 6 bases from J, with 20 bases between. Germline CDR1 and CDR2: SGHRS and YFSETQ. The CDR3 spans 15 residues.

J is TRBJ2-3 and V is TRBV3-1; 9 bases line up with TRBD2. The CDR3 loop spans 15 amino acids. The trim removed 2 bases at V and 6 bases at J, leaving 6 bases unmatched. CDR1 is LGHDT, CDR2 YNNKEL, per germline (reference sequence). As DNA, the CDR3 is TGTGCCAGCAGCCAAAACGCGGGGGGGTGGGATACGCAGTATTTT. This codes for CASSQNAGGWDTQYF.

This clonotype appeared once. The chain combines TRBV5-1 with TRBJ1-1; no clear D. CDR3 length: 14 residues. Germline assignment: CDR1 SGHRS and CDR2 YFSETQ. With 3 bases removed from V and 1 base from J, the gap between germline ends came to 10 bases. Written as DNA, the CDR3 is TGCGCCAGCAGCTATCACGCAGGGAACACTGAAGCTTTCTTT. Protein: CASSYHAGNTEAFF.

This clonotype was counted between two and nine times. The chain couples TRBV20-1 to TRBJ2-3; D perhaps matches TRBD1 (5 bases). This CDR3 is built from 13 residues. V was cut by 6 bases and J by 4 bases, with 14 bases left in between. CDR1 DFQATT and CDR2 SNEGSKA come from the germline V gene (reference sequence). CDR3 loop: CSATGRVADTQYF. In DNA, the CDR3 is TGCAGTGCCACGGGCAGGGTGGCAGATACGCAGTATTTT.

This sequence joins TRBV20-1 and TRBJ2-7; 8 bases align to TRBD1. The V segment lost 6 bases and the J segment 4 bases; nucleotides outside the gene matches: 5. The CDR3 has 12 residues. Germline values: CDR1 DFQATT, CDR2 SNEGSKA (reference sequence). CDR3 residues: CSASGGDYEQYF. Written as DNA, the CDR3 is TGCAGTGCCTCAGGGGGCGATTACGAGCAGTACTTC.

This clonotype turned up a few times. The chain uses TRBV10-3 and TRBJ2-1, with TRBD1 identical over 7 bases. CDR1 ENHRY and CDR2 SYGVKD come from the germline V gene. After removal of 6 bases from V and 3 bases from J, the junction contained 14 bases not matched to a gene. There are 17 residues in the CDR3. CDR3: CAISNSGQPESYNEQFF. The CDR3 DNA sequence: TGTGCCATCAGCAACTCGGGACAGCCAGAAAGCTACAATGAGCAGTTCTTC.

The chain links TRBV20-1 to TRBJ2-6; no definite D call. Per the germline V gene, CDR1 is DFQATT and CDR2 is SNEGSKA (reference sequence). The CDR3 has 13 amino acids. V lost 6 bases, J lost 3 bases, and 9 bases lay in between. The CDR3 here is CSALENGANVLTF. DNA of the CDR3: TGCAGTGCGCTCGAGAATGGGGCCAACGTCCTGACTTTC.

This clonotype occurred a few times. The chain combines TRBV6-1 with TRBJ1-2; 8 nucleotides match TRBD1. V was pared by 7 bases and J by 2 bases, with 6 bases of the junction left unmatched. The CDR3 is 14 residues long. The germline V gene encodes CDR1 MNHNS and CDR2 SASEGT. CDR3 sequence (DNA): TGTGCCAGCACCCCGAGGACAGGGAACTATGGCTACACCTTC. This gives the protein CASTPRTGNYGYTF.

This chain joins TRBV3-1 and TRBJ1-1, with unresolved D. This CDR3 has 15 amino acids. The germline V gene encodes CDR1 LGHDT and CDR2 YNNKEL (reference sequence). V lost 1 base, J lost 3 bases, and 12 bases lay in between. The DNA for the CDR3 is TGTGCCAGCAGCCAAGGTCTAATCAGTCACACTGAAGCTTTCTTT. Its translation: CASSQGLISHTEAFF.